This T cell receptor beta chain was sequenced in a study of molecular identifiers for immune sequencing clone quantification. Sorting captured naive CD8 T cells as CD8+CD4-CCR7+CD45RA+. The CDR3 consists of 14 residues. CDR1 SEHNR and CDR2 FQNEAQ come from the germline V gene (reference sequence). The V gene lost 2 bases and the J gene lost 7 bases, with 15 bases spanning the gap. TCRdb re-called the PCR reads with MiXCR, one entry per CDR3 protein. Of roughly 40,000 distinct CDR3 sequences listed, 18% were seen once; the top ten hold less than 9%. This clonotype was observed at least ten times. V is TRBV7-9 and J is TRBJ2-7, with D possibly matching TRBD2 (6 bases). The source material was naive CD8+ T cells from blood, with Jurkat cell RNA spiked in. Subset denoted: FACS-sorted CD8+CD4-CCR7+CD45RA+ naive T cells. This TCR derives from a human donor in good health. Some libraries in this study had Jurkat cell RNA spiked in. The DNA for the CDR3 is TGTGCCAGCAGCTTAAGGGAGGTAATATGGGAGCAGTACTTC. Its protein is CASSLREVIWEQYF.